Listed below are T cell receptor beta chains from one sample, sequenced in a study of T cell responses to AZD1222 COVID-19 vaccine. TCRdb's copy holds only in-frame clones and misses some; the assay was immunoSEQ multiplex PCR. Altogether about 94,000 clones are present, 70% to 90% being singletons, with the ten largest covering roughly 13%. The sample consisted of peripheral blood, taken on day 0 of AZD1222 vaccination. The source of these receptors is an adult in good health. Each CDR3 is given with its conserved first and last residue. A D gene is named only where the DNA matches it firmly. The size entry is marked missing in some rows and otherwise reads once, few, many or a size class.

V gene	J gene	D gene	clone size	CDR3 DNA	CDR3 protein
TRBV6-5	TRBJ1-5	TRBD1	-	TGTGCCAGCAGTCTCCAGGGGGGCAATCAGCCCCAGCATTTT	CASSLQGGNQPQHF
TRBV10-3	TRBJ1-3	-	-	TGTGCCATCAGTGAGTCGAAGGGGGAAAGTGGAAACACCATATATTTT	CAISESKGESGNTIYF
TRBV6-6	TRBJ1-1	-	once	TGTGCCAGCAGTTACGGCACGGGGGTATTCGCTGAAGCTTTCTTT	CASSYGTGVFAEAFF
TRBV7-3	TRBJ2-1	-	few	TGTGCCAGCAGCCCGAGGTCAGGCTACAATGAGCAGTTCTTC	CASSPRSGYNEQFF
TRBV11-2	TRBJ2-2	-	-	TGTGCCAGCAGCCCCCTAACGAACACCGGGGAGCTGTTTTTT	CASSPLTNTGELFF
TRBV19	TRBJ2-7	-	-	TGTGCCAGTAGTATGAGGACAAGCCCTAAGGAGCAGTACTTC	CASSMRTSPKEQYF
TRBV11-3	TRBJ1-1	TRBD1	-	TGTGCCAGCAGCTTTGGACAGGGTAACGTTGGCGCTTTCTTT	CASSFGQGNVGAFF
TRBV6-5	TRBJ1-2	TRBD1	-	TGTGCCAGCAGTTACTGGGGACAGGGTTTTAACTATGGCTACACCTTC	CASSYWGQGFNYGYTF
TRBV29-1	TRBJ1-5	TRBD1	-	TGCAGCGTTGTAGGGACAGGTGATCAGCCCCAGCATTTT	CSVVGTGDQPQHF
TRBV29-1	TRBJ2-1	TRBD1	-	TGCAGCGGTGGACAGGGGCGGAGTGAGCAGTTCTTC	CSGGQGRSEQFF
TRBV10-2	TRBJ1-1	TRBD1	-	TGCGCCAGCAGGACAGGGATAAACACTGAAGCTTTCTTT	CASRTGINTEAFF
TRBV30	TRBJ1-2	TRBD1	-	TGTGCCTTGGAGGGAACAGGGGGCTCTGGCTACACCTTC	CALEGTGGSGYTF
TRBV10-3	TRBJ1-3	-	-	TGTGCCATCAGTGCAACAGGGACTGGAAACACCATATATTTT	CAISATGTGNTIYF
TRBV5-6	TRBJ2-5	TRBD1	-	TGTGCCAGCAGCTCAGGACAGGGGTCGCGGGAGACCCAGTACTTC	CASSSGQGSRETQYF
TRBV24-1	TRBJ1-4	-	-	TGTGCCACCAGTGACTCCCAGGCCACAACTAATGAAAAACTGTTTTTT	CATSDSQATTNEKLFF
TRBV7-2	TRBJ1-1	-	-	TGTGCCAGCAGCTCCCAGGCGAACACTGAAGCTTTCTTT	CASSSQANTEAFF
TRBV28	TRBJ2-3	-	once	TGTGCCAGCAGTTTGGCCAGGGGCAGAGATACGCAGTATTTT	CASSLARGRDTQYF
TRBV7-3	TRBJ2-5	-	once	TGTGCCAGCAGCTTAGGGACGGAAGAGACCCAGTACTTC	CASSLGTEETQYF
TRBV7-9	TRBJ2-3	-	-	TGTGCCATCATTAGCGGTAGCACAGATACGCAGTATTTT	CAIISGSTDTQYF
TRBV4-2	TRBJ2-5	TRBD1	-	TGTGCCAGCAGCTATGGACAGGGACAAGAGACCCAGTACTTC	CASSYGQGQETQYF
TRBV11-3	TRBJ2-2	-	-	TGTGCCAGCAGTGTGAACACCGGGGAGCTGTTTTTT	CASSVNTGELFF
TRBV3-1/TRBV3-2	TRBJ1-5	-	-	TGTGCCAGCAGCCCCGCACCAGGAGGGGATCAGCCCCAGCATTTT	CASSPAPGGDQPQHF
TRBV2	TRBJ1-5	-	once	TGTGCCAGCAAAATGGGCTCCGGGCCCCAGCATTTT	CASKMGSGPQHF
TRBV2	TRBJ1-2	-	-	TGTGCCAGCAGCGGAGACAGTAACTATGGCTACACCTTC	CASSGDSNYGYTF
TRBV6-5	TRBJ2-7	TRBD2	-	TGTGCCAGCAGTACCCGTAACAGCGGGGCCGACGAGCAGTACTTC	CASSTRNSGADEQYF
TRBV10-3	TRBJ2-2	TRBD1	-	TGTGCCATCAGCCCCGGGACAGGGACCGGGGAGCTGTTTTTT	CAISPGTGTGELFF
TRBV3-1/TRBV3-2	TRBJ2-2	-	-	TGTGCCAGCAGCCAAACGGCGGAGCTGTTTTTT	CASSQTAELFF
TRBV16	TRBJ2-7	-	-	TGTGCCAGCAGCCGCCTCGGGGGAGCCCTCAGCGAGCAGTACTTC	CASSRLGGALSEQYF
TRBV7-2	TRBJ2-5	-	-	TGTGCCAGCACTCACCCAGTTACCCGAGGAGAGACCCAGTACTTC	CASTHPVTRGETQYF